This T cell receptor beta chain was found in a study of blood T cell repertoires in COVID-19. Overall study context: Sample material is recorded as cDNA or gDNA derived from T cells, B-cell-depleted T cells, or PBMCs.

Germline values: CDR1 SGHAT, CDR2 FQDESV (reference sequence). The germline V and J ends were trimmed by 4 bases and 2 bases, with 6 bases remaining between them. This CDR3 has 13 residues. The assay was immunoSEQ multiplex PCR, and TCRdb's table has in-frame clones only and misses some. The sample consists of roughly 180,000 clones, 79% of them appearing once. This receptor was obtained from a man aged 60 to 75 with active or convalescent COVID-19. The sequencing sample was made of peripheral blood. This sequence joins TRBV11-1 and TRBJ2-1; D unresolved. CDR3 coding DNA: TGTGCCAGCAGCTCAAGAGCCTACAATGAGCAGTTCTTC. It specifies CASSSRAYNEQFF.